This TCR beta chain was retrieved from a study of early T cells in non-severe SARS-CoV-2 infection. Overall study results and limits: Using VDJdb, the matching emphasized anti-spike CD8 responses while missing private and CD4 specificities.

MiXCR, run by TCRdb on the 5' RACE reads, gives a single entry per CDR3 protein. The data contain 65,000 to 95,000 distinct CDR3 sequences, 9% to 15% of them singletons. The CDR3 totals 16 residues. The V gene's germline CDR1 is SGHAT and CDR2 FQNNGV. The J segment lost 4 bases and the V segment lost 4 bases, leaving 10 bases of the junction unmatched. This clonotype was seen more than once but under ten times. Its cognate antigen is unknown. The sequencing used whole blood, collected at baseline. The receptor's source is an adult who was a healthcare worker with PCR-confirmed SARS-CoV-2 infection or an uninfected control (not recorded which). The donor label of this sample is uncertain. The chain combines TRBV11-2 with TRBJ1-2; 9 nucleotides line up with TRBD1. CDR3 in DNA: TGTGCCAGCAGCTCTTCTACCGGGGACAGGGTCTATGGCTACACCTTC. Translating it yields CASSSSTGDRVYGYTF.